What follows describes a single T cell receptor (beta chain). As yet, its antigen is unknown. Assay: immunoSEQ multiplex PCR; the TCRdb copy retains only in-frame clones and omits some. The profile shows 300,000 to 400,000 clones, roughly nine tenths of them singletons. This entry belongs to a study of Ad26.COV2.S vaccination and SARS-CoV-2 variants. Across the study: The donor belonged to the COV1001 Ad26.COV2.S trial arm.

Treatment here: around 19 received Ad26.COV2.S at low or high dose, single or two shots; about 5 received placebo; per-sample allocation not given. The study sampled participants on day 63 after the first vaccine or placebo injection. Built on an Ad26 vector, the vaccine expressed Wuhan-strain SARS-CoV-2 spike. Study-wide findings and caveats: Measurement of non-spike TCR breadth gave similar results in vaccine and placebo recipients.

This CDR3 comprises 15 residues. V was clipped by 1 base and J by 0 bases, with 8 bases between them. Germline assignment: CDR1 SGHRS and CDR2 YFSETQ. The gene calls are TRBV5-1 and TRBJ2-1, with no clear D. The sequence was collected from a person between 18 and 65 years old who received the Ad26.COV2.S COVID-19 vaccine or a placebo. The sample here was peripheral blood, taken in a trial of Ad26.COV2.S vaccine versus placebo. The CDR3 DNA follows: TGCGCCAGCAGCTTGCCCTTGAGCTCCTACAATGAGCAGTTCTTC. It yields the protein CASSLPLSSYNEQFF. The complete variable domain, with remaining parts taken from reference TRBV5-1 and TRBJ2-1, reads KAGVTQTPRYLIKTRGQQVTLSCSPISGHRSVSWYQQTPGQGLQFLFEYFSETQRNKGNFPGRFSGRQFSNSRSEMNVSTLELGDSALYLCASSLPLSSYNEQFFGPGTRLTVL.